Following are 6 T cell receptor beta chains from one sample sequenced in a study of shared T cell receptors in the human thymus. Measured with immunoSEQ multiplex PCR; TCRdb has only the in-frame clones, and not every one. The table shows 700,000 to 750,000 clones, with 80% to 90% occurring only once. These records were also assigned to another study, of human thymus T cells.

Sequencing was performed on thymocytes. The receptor set was obtained from a girl younger than two with a congenital heart defect.

Concerning this clone: The same CDR3 also results from other DNA sequences found in this sample. V is TRBV19 and J is TRBJ1-1, with D possibly TRBD1 on 5 matching bases. Germline V lookup: CDR1 LNHDA, CDR2 SQIVND (reference sequence). The CDR3 loop spans 13 amino acids. Trimming cost V 3 bases and J 1 base, with 6 bases left between them. Here the CDR3 DNA reads TGTGCCAGTAGTATTAGGGGGAACACTGAAGCTTTCTTT. It translates to CASSIRGNTEAFF.

As DNA, the CDR3 is TGTGCCAGTAGTCGGACAATTCTTTATCAGCCCCAGCATTTT. It codes for CASSRTILYQPQHF. The chain links TRBV19 to TRBJ1-5, with D tentatively TRBD1 (5 bases). Trimming shortened V by 5 bases and J by 5 bases, and 13 bases separated the two germline ends. The germline gives CDR1 LNHDA, CDR2 SQIVND (reference sequence). This CDR3 has 14 amino acids.

V usage is TRBV5-1 and J usage is TRBJ2-7; TRBD1 matches at 9 bases. The V and J ends lost 4 bases and 0 bases, in that order; junction bases with no gene match: 11. CDR1 and CDR2 (germline): SGHRS, YFSETQ. This CDR3 spans 17 amino acids. The CDR3 region has the DNA TGCGCCAGCAGCCCGGAAGGGACAGGGATGAGCTCCTACGAGCAGTACTTC. It encodes CASSPEGTGMSSYEQYF.

The rearrangement joins TRBV12-5 to TRBJ1-1, with 7 bases fitting TRBD1. CDR1 is LGHNT, CDR2 FRNRAP, per germline. The CDR3 length is 17 residues. The trim removed 6 bases at V and 0 bases at J, leaving 13 bases unmatched. CDR3 protein: CASGTGRGPRMNTEAFF. CDR3 sequence (DNA): TGTGCTAGTGGCACGGGAAGGGGGCCCCGCATGAACACTGAAGCTTTCTTT. Combining the CDR3 with reference TRBV12-5 and TRBJ1-1 gives the whole variable domain DARVTQTPRHKVTEMGQEVTMRCQPILGHNTVFWYRQTMMQGLELLAYFRNRAPLDDSGMPKDRFSAEMPDATLATLKIQPSEPRDSAVYFCASGTGRGPRMNTEAFFGQGTRLTVV.

This sequence joins TRBV25-1 and TRBJ2-7; tentatively, D is TRBD2 (6 bases). Trimming took off 3 bases at V and 5 bases at J, with 17 bases between the two ends. The CDR3 totals 15 residues. Germline CDR1 is MGHDK and CDR2 is SYGVNS. CDR3: CASSEGGDSLHEQYF. The CDR3 coding sequence is TGTGCCAGCAGTGAGGGGGGTGATAGCCTCCACGAGCAGTACTTC.

The chain combines TRBV12-5 with TRBJ2-7, with TRBD1 as a possible D gene (5 bases). This CDR3 comprises 13 residues. Between the trimmed V and J ends, which lost 6 bases and 2 bases, there was a span of 11 bases. Germline V lookup: CDR1 LGHNT, CDR2 FRNRAP. The CDR3 nucleotides are TGTGCTAGTGGACAGGACGTAGCCTACGAGCAGTACTTC. The encoded protein is CASGQDVAYEQYF.